What follows is one TCR beta chain and its context. The antigen remains undetermined. Vbeta (60) and Jbeta (13) primers were used in the PCR. Measured with immunoSEQ multiplex PCR; TCRdb has only the in-frame clones, and not every one. The sample totals 65,000 to 90,000 clones; its top ten clones hold 2% to 3%. V lost 6 bases, J lost 0 bases, and 10 bases lay in between. The CDR3 extends over 13 amino acids. CDR1 is GTSNPN, CDR2 SVGIG, per germline (reference sequence). The data were taken from a study of cytomegalovirus exposure and HLA in healthy donors. Study findings and constraints: Researchers reported in a later analysis that common viral pathogens appeared linked to several top clusters. Testing in vitro showed a few CMV-associated chains specific for CMV antigens.

The V and J genes are TRBV30 and TRBJ2-3; tentatively, D is TRBD1 (5 bases). The sequence came from a female donor in good health and CMV-seropositive. Sequencing used PBMCs. The CDR3 sequence is CACRQPSTDTQYF. CDR3 coding DNA: TGTGCCTGCCGACAGCCTAGCACAGATACGCAGTATTTT.